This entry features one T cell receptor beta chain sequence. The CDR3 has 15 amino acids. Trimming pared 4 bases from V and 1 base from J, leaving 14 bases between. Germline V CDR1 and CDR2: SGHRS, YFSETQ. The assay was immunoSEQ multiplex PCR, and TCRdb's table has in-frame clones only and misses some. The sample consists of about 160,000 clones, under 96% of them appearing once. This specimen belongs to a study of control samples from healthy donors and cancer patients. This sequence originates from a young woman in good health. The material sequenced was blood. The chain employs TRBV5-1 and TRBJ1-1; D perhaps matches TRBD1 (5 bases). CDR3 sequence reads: CASSPGDVPNTEAFF. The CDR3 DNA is TGCGCCAGCAGCCCGGGGGACGTTCCGAACACTGAAGCTTTCTTT.